This T cell receptor (beta chain) comes out of a study of T cell changes during pregnancy in multiple sclerosis. The CDR3 sequence is 16 residues long. In germline, CDR1 is SGHRS, CDR2 YFSETQ. Unmatched junction bases numbered 4, after V lost 0 bases and J lost 0 bases. This clone was recorded a few times. The data were produced by immunoSEQ multiplex PCR, yet TCRdb's version contains in-frame clones alone and is incomplete. The sample consists of approximately 80,000 clones, 85% to 95% of them appearing once. The clonotype originates from a female donor with multiple sclerosis, enrolled in a pregnancy study. The sequencing used peripheral blood, collected in the third trimester of pregnancy. The chain combines TRBV5-1 with TRBJ2-3, with TRBD2 matching over 7 bases. CDR3 loop: CASSLVGGLSTDTQYF. The CDR3 nucleotides read TGCGCCAGCAGCTTGGTCGGGGGACTAAGCACAGATACGCAGTATTTT.